Presented here are 5 T cell receptor beta chains from one specimen sequenced in a study of patients and donors after allogeneic stem cell transplantation. TCRdb passed the RT-PCR reads through MiXCR, listing each CDR3 protein once. The data contain about a million distinct CDR3 sequences, about a sixth of them singletons. The sequenced sample consisted of blood, either unsorted or a sorted T cell fraction (not recorded which). These receptors were obtained from a human donor who was either an allogeneic HSCT recipient or a stem cell or donor lymphocyte infusion donor (not recorded which). It is not recorded whose cells these are; they may come from a transplant donor.

The genes are TRBV3-1 and TRBJ2-5; 13 bases are a match to TRBD2. Looked up from germline, CDR1 is LGHDT and CDR2 is YNNKEL (reference sequence). Trimming at V came to 2 bases and at J to 4 bases, leaving 4 bases not matched to a gene. The CDR3 sequence is 16 residues long. The CDR3 sequence is CASSQQLAGGRETQYF. The CDR3 coding sequence is TGTGCCAGCAGCCAACAACTAGCGGGGGGGCGAGAGACCCAGTACTTC.

There are a few counts of this clonotype. This chain connects TRBV7-2 to TRBJ2-2, with TRBD1 matching 7 bases. J gave up 0 bases and V 5 bases, and 6 bases lay outside the gene matches. This CDR3 contains 16 residues. CDR1 is SGHTA, CDR2 FQGNSA, per germline. CDR3 amino acids: CASSRRQGSNTGELFF. In nucleotides, the CDR3 is TGTGCCAGCAGCCGTCGACAGGGATCGAACACCGGGGAGCTGTTTTTT. Complete variable domain (other parts from reference TRBV7-2 and TRBJ2-2): GAGVSQSPSNKVTEKGKDVELRCDPISGHTALYWYRQSLGQGLEFLIYFQGNSAPDKSGLPSDRFSAERTGGSVSTLTIQRTQQEDSAVYLCASSRRQGSNTGELFFGEGSRLTVL.

This clonotype was seen more than once but under ten times. The rearrangement joins TRBV7-2 to TRBJ2-3; 9 nucleotides line up with TRBD2. There are 17 residues in the CDR3. CDR1 is SGHTA, CDR2 FQGNSA, per germline. V gave up 5 bases and J gave up 6 bases; unmatched junction bases: 15. CDR3 sequence reads: CASSQTRNSGGGDTQYF. Here the CDR3 DNA reads TGTGCCAGCAGCCAGACACGTAATAGCGGGGGTGGGGATACGCAGTATTTT.

This clonotype was seen a handful of times. V is TRBV10-3 and J is TRBJ2-5, with D possibly called TRBD1 or TRBD2 (5 bases each). CDR3 length equals 15 residues. Trimming took off 4 bases at V and 4 bases at J, with 16 bases between the two ends. Germline V lookup: CDR1 ENHRY, CDR2 SYGVKD. CDR3 in amino acids: CAISATGTEGETQYF. As DNA, the CDR3 is TGTGCCATCAGTGCAACAGGAACCGAGGGAGAGACCCAGTACTTC.

The rearrangement joins TRBV5-1 to TRBJ2-1; TRBD1 matches at 10 bases. The CDR3 is made up of 13 amino acids. Unmatched junction bases numbered 5, after V lost 4 bases and J lost 10 bases. Germline V lookup: CDR1 SGHRS, CDR2 YFSETQ. CDR3 amino acids: CASSRQGAGEQFF. The CDR3 DNA reads TGCGCCAGCAGCAGACAGGGGGCCGGGGAGCAGTTCTTC.